Shown below are 14 T cell receptor beta chains from a single sample sequenced in a study of blood T cell repertoires in COVID-19. Profiling relied on immunoSEQ multiplex PCR, and the TCRdb table lists in-frame clones only, not all of them. The sample lists 20,000 to 30,000 clones, about four fifths occurring once. The sequencing sample was made of peripheral blood. All receptors come from a man aged 65 to 85 with acute or convalescent COVID-19.

The rearrangement links TRBV3-1 (or the pseudogene TRBV3-2) to TRBJ1-4; D gene uncertain. V was clipped by 7 bases and J by 1 base, with 13 bases between them. The CDR3 is 15 residues long. Germline loops: CDR1 LGHDT, CDR2 YNNKEL (reference sequence). The CDR3 region is CASTMRDLTNEKLFF. CDR3 DNA: TGTGCCAGCACGATGAGGGATTTAACTAATGAAAAACTGTTTTTT.

V gene TRBV5-4 combines with J gene TRBJ2-7, with 9 nucleotides matching TRBD1. V was pared by 3 bases and J by 6 bases, with 10 bases of the junction left unmatched. Germline V gene sequence: CDR1 SGHNT, CDR2 YYREEE (reference sequence). The CDR3 spans 15 residues. The CDR3 is CASSSRARDRVEQYF. The DNA of the CDR3 is TGTGCCAGCAGCTCCCGCGCCCGGGACAGGGTCGAGCAGTACTTC.

The chain links TRBV18 to TRBJ1-2, with D tentatively TRBD1 (5 bases). Germline loops: CDR1 KGHSH, CDR2 LQKENI. This CDR3 is 13 amino acids long. Trimming took off 2 bases at V and 3 bases at J, with 7 bases between the two ends. The CDR3 DNA follows: TGTGCCAGCTCACCAGGGGGGGACTATGGCTACACCTTC. Protein sequence: CASSPGGDYGYTF.

The gene calls are TRBV11-2 and TRBJ2-2; 9 bases match TRBD1. CDR1 is SGHAT, CDR2 FQNNGV, per germline. J lost 4 bases, V lost 1 base, and 10 bases had no gene match. The CDR3 extends over 18 amino acids. In DNA, the CDR3 is TGTGCCAGCAGCTTAGGGTTATGGGACAGGGCGAGCACCGGGGAGCTGTTTTTT. Translated, it gives CASSLGLWDRASTGELFF.

V gene TRBV7-2 combines with J gene TRBJ2-3; the match to TRBD2 covers 13 bases. The CDR3 runs to 17 residues. V lost 7 bases, J lost 4 bases, and 11 bases stayed unmatched. Germline CDR1 and CDR2: SGHTA and FQGNSA. In DNA, the CDR3 is TGTGCCAGCAAAAGACTAGCGGGAGGACCGCCACCAGATACGCAGTATTTT. Its protein product is CASKRLAGGPPPDTQYF.

The CDR3 loop is CASSQDHGGQPQHF. The CDR3 DNA reads TGTGCCAGCAGCCAAGATCACGGAGGACAGCCCCAGCATTTT. This chain joins TRBV3-1 (or the pseudogene TRBV3-2) and TRBJ1-5, with no clear D. This CDR3 has 14 amino acids. Trimming shortened V by 0 bases and J by 7 bases, and 10 bases separated the two germline ends. From germline, CDR1 is LGHDT and CDR2 YNNKEL (reference sequence).

The sample holds one count of this clone. The V call is TRBV7-6, the J call TRBJ2-7, with TRBD2 matching 14 bases. The V and J ends lost 2 bases and 0 bases, in that order; junction bases with no gene match: 12. The germline V gene encodes CDR1 SGHVS and CDR2 FNYEAQ. The CDR3 contains 20 residues. CDR3 in amino acids: CASSLNPGLAGGMSSYEQYF. DNA of the CDR3: TGTGCCAGCAGCTTAAATCCCGGACTAGCGGGGGGTATGAGCTCCTACGAGCAGTACTTC.

This chain uses TRBV24-1 with TRBJ2-1, with D possibly TRBD1 on 6 matching bases. The CDR3 sequence is 17 residues long. Germline V gene lookup returns CDR1 KGHDR and CDR2 SFDVKD. Trimming left V 4 bases short and J 2 bases short, with 17 bases between. The CDR3 sequence: CATSETGTSATYNEQFF. The CDR3 DNA is TGTGCCACCAGTGAAACCGGGACATCCGCCACCTACAATGAGCAGTTCTTC.

This chain uses TRBV29-1 with TRBJ2-1, with D possibly TRBD1 on 6 matching bases. The CDR3 extends over 14 amino acids. The V gene's germline CDR1 is SQVTM and CDR2 ANQGSEA. V dropped 5 bases and J dropped 2 bases, with 13 bases sitting between them. CDR3 sequence: CSVRDRLTYNEQFF. CDR3 coding DNA: TGCAGCGTTCGAGACAGGCTAACCTACAATGAGCAGTTCTTC.

The chain has TRBV21-1 and TRBJ1-1. TRBV21-1 is assigned pseudogene status. This CDR3 has 12 amino acids. The CDR3 bases are TGTGCCAGCAGCAAAGGGGTCTCTAGAGCTTTCTTT. Translating it yields CASSKGVSRAFF.

This clone was seen once. J is TRBJ1-6 and V is TRBV12-5; 7 bases match TRBD1. With V trimmed by 2 bases and J by 0 bases, 10 bases remained unmatched. The germline V gene has CDR1 LGHNT and CDR2 FRNRAP. The CDR3 has 19 amino acids. The DNA of the CDR3 is TGTGCTAGTGGTTTGACTTCCGGGACAGCGAGCTCCTATAATTCACCCCTCCACTTT. Translated, it gives CASGLTSGTASSYNSPLHF.

The chain carries TRBV4-3 and TRBJ2-3; 7 nucleotides match TRBD2. This CDR3 has 16 amino acids. Germline V CDR1 and CDR2: LGHNA, YSLEER. The V gene end was trimmed by 1 base and the J gene end by 5 bases; junction bases not matched to a gene: 9. The CDR3 spells CASSQAIGGSRDTQYF. The CDR3, as DNA: TGCGCCAGCAGCCAAGCGATCGGGGGGTCGCGAGATACGCAGTATTTT.

The CDR3 loop reads CASSHNTEAFF. CDR3 sequence (DNA): TGTGCCAGCAGCCATAACACTGAAGCTTTCTTT. This chain connects TRBV13 to TRBJ1-1; D not certain. V was cut by 5 bases and J by 2 bases, with 3 bases left in between. The CDR3 totals 11 residues. The V gene's germline CDR1 is PRHDT and CDR2 FYEKMQ (reference sequence).

This clone was picked up one time. The V and J genes are TRBV21-1 and TRBJ1-5; the table's D call, TRBD1, has no DNA check behind it. TRBV21-1 represents a pseudogene. The CDR3 covers 17 residues. The CDR3 nucleotides read TGTGCCAGCAGCAAAATTCTCCCCAGTTATAGCAATCAGCCCCAGCATTTT. Its protein product is CASSKILPSYSNQPQHF.